This T cell receptor beta chain was retrieved from a study of regulatory T cells in long-lasting Graves disease. Study conclusions and caveats: Public clonotype sharing was higher in persistent than newly diagnosed patients. There was favoring of TRBV28, TRBJ1-2 and TRBJ2-5 in persistent disease.

As for time point: persistent/refractory GD, antithyroid drugs over 5 years with positive TRAb. Extracted PBMC RNA gave rise to the TCR library. There are many counts of this clonotype. The antigen is undetermined. In building TCR beta libraries, iRepertoire HTBI primers were used together with Arm-PCR of CDR3 regions. MiXCR, applied by TCRdb to the multiplex PCR reads, yields one record per CDR3 protein. The sample includes hundreds of thousands of distinct CDR3 sequences, 20% to 25% seen only once; the top ten take more than 6%. The CDR3 length is 13 residues. CDR1 SGHRS and CDR2 YFSETQ come from the germline V gene. The ends were cut back, 3 bases at V and 8 bases at J, with 14 bases in the middle.

The chain employs TRBV5-1 and TRBJ1-1; D remains ambiguous. The sample here was peripheral blood mononuclear cells (PBMCs), taken when the disease was refractory, from a patient treated with antithyroid drugs. This sequence originates from a female donor with Graves disease. The CDR3 here is CASSSLTHSEAFF. CDR3 DNA: TGCGCCAGCAGCTCTCTAACTCACTCCGAAGCTTTCTTT. The complete variable domain, with remaining parts taken from reference TRBV5-1 and TRBJ1-1, reads KAGVTQTPRYLIKTRGQQVTLSCSPISGHRSVSWYQQTPGQGLQFLFEYFSETQRNKGNFPGRFSGRQFSNSRSEMNVSTLELGDSALYLCASSSLTHSEAFFGQGTRLTVV.